The entry below gives a single T cell receptor beta chain sequence along with its context. The target antigen is unknown. The V gene end was trimmed by 5 bases and the J gene end by 6 bases; junction bases not matched to a gene: 8. This CDR3 is 16 amino acids long. Germline loops: CDR1 MNHEY, CDR2 SMNVEV (reference sequence). Repertoires were generated with immunoSEQ multiplex PCR, while TCRdb's copy carries only in-frame clones and drops some. The sample lists 85,000 to 95,000 clones, approximately 80% occurring once. These data come from a study of radiotherapy plus CTLA-4 blockade in lung cancer. Study-level points and caveats: In blood, after radiotherapy plus ipilimumab, tumor-derived TCR clones expanded.

This specimen was peripheral blood, taken from a patient treated with radiotherapy plus ipilimumab. The gene calls are TRBV27 and TRBJ1-5, with 12 bases lining up with TRBD1. The receptor comes from a human donor with non-small cell lung cancer that progressed on radiotherapy plus ipilimumab. In DNA form, the CDR3 reads TGTGCCAGCAGTCTTATGGGACAGGGGGCTGGTCAGCCCCAGCATTTT. Amino acid sequence: CASSLMGQGAGQPQHF.